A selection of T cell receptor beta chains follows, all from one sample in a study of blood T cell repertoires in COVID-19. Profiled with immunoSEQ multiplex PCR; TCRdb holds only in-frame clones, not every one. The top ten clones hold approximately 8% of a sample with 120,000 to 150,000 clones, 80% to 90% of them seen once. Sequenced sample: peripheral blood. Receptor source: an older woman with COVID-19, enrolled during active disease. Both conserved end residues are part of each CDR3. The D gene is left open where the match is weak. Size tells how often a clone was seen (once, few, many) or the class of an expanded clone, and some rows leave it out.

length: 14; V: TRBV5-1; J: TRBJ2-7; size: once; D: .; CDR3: CASSDPGVSYEQYF; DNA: TGCGCCAGCTCGGATCCAGGGGTCTCCTACGAGCAGTACTTC
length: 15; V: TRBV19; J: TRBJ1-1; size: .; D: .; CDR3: CASSIRGIGNTEAFF; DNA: TGTGCCAGTAGTATAAGGGGAATCGGGAACACTGAAGCTTTCTTT
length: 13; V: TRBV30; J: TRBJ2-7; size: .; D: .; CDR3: CAWSVGGLYEQYF; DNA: TGTGCCTGGAGTGTGGGGGGTCTCTACGAGCAGTACTTC
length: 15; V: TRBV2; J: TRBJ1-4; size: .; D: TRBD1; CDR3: CASSPDRATNEKLFF; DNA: TGTGCCAGCAGCCCCGACAGGGCAACTAATGAAAAACTGTTTTTT
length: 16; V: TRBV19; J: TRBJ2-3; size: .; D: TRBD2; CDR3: CASSIGLAGYTDTQYF; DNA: TGTGCCAGTAGTATCGGACTAGCGGGCTACACAGATACGCAGTATTTT
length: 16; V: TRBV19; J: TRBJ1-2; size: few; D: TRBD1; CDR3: CASSTGTAGSNYGYTF; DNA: TGTGCCAGTAGTACGGGGACAGCCGGTTCTAACTATGGCTACACCTTC
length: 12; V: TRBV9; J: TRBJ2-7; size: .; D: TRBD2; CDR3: CASSLGGVEQYF; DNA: TGTGCCAGCAGTCTCGGGGGGGTGGAGCAGTACTTC
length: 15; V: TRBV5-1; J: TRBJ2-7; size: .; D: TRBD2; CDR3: CASSLTTSGADEQYF; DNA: TGCGCCAGCAGCTTAACCACTAGCGGGGCCGACGAGCAGTACTTC
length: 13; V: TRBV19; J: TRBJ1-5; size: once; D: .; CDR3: CASSGGGYQPQHF; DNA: TGTGCCAGTAGTGGGGGGGGCTATCAGCCCCAGCATTTT
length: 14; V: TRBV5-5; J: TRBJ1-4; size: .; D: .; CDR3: CASHGGGGSEKLFF; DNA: TGTGCCAGCCACGGGGGCGGGGGTTCGGAAAAACTGTTTTTT
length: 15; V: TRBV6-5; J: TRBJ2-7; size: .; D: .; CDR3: CASKLGSTSSYEQYF; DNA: TGTGCCAGCAAACTGGGCAGTACCAGCTCCTACGAGCAGTACTTC
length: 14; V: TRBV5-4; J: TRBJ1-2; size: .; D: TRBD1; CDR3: CASSLGTGPYGYTF; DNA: TGTGCCAGCAGCTTGGGGACAGGGCCCTATGGCTACACCTTC
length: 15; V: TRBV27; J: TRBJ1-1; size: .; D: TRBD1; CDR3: CASSLGTGGVTEAFF; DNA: TGTGCCAGCAGTTTAGGGACAGGGGGCGTCACTGAAGCTTTCTTT
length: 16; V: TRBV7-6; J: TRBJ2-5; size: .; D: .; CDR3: CASSLVSTGGAETQYF; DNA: TGTGCCAGCAGCTTAGTAAGTACGGGTGGAGCGGAGACCCAGTACTTC
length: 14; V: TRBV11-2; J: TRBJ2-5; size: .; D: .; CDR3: CASSGDTSQETQYF; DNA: TGTGCCAGCAGCGGGGACACATCCCAAGAGACCCAGTACTTC
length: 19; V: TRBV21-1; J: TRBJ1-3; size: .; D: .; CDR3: CASSKLGEAQAISGNTIYF; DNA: TGTGCCAGCAGCAAACTAGGGGAGGCACAGGCCATCTCTGGAAACACCATATATTTT
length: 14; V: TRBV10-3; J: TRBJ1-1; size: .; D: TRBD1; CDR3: CAIRLTGGDTEAFF; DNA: TGTGCCATCAGATTGACAGGGGGGGACACTGAAGCTTTCTTT
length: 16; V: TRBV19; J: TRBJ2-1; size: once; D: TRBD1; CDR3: CASHPDRESSYNEQFF; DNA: TGTGCCAGTCATCCCGACAGGGAGAGCTCCTACAATGAGCAGTTCTTC
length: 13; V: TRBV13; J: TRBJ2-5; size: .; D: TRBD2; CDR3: CASTAGGQETQYF; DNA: TGTGCCAGCACGGCGGGGGGCCAAGAGACCCAGTACTTC
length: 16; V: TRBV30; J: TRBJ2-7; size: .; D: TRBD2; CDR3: CAWSPGSSSGGYEQYF; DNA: TGTGCCTGGAGCCCGGGATCATCTAGCGGGGGTTATGAGCAGTACTTC
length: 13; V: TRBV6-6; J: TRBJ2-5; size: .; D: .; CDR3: CASSYRGGETQYF; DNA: TGTGCCAGCAGTTACAGGGGAGGAGAGACCCAGTACTTC
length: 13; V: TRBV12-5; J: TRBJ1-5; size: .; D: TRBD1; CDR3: CASGLGQGQPQHF; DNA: TGTGCTAGTGGTTTAGGACAGGGACAGCCCCAGCATTTT
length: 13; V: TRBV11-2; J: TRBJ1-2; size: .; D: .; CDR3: CASSLGPDYGYTF; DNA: TGTGCCAGCAGCTTAGGTCCCGACTATGGCTACACCTTC